This record concerns one TCR beta chain sequence. The source of the sample is a study of blood T cell repertoires in COVID-19. With V trimmed by 0 bases and J by 12 bases, 7 bases remained unmatched. This CDR3 contains 16 residues. Germline loops: CDR1 LGHNA, CDR2 YSLEER. This table comes from immunoSEQ multiplex PCR, and its TCRdb copy is limited to in-frame clones, with some not included. The sample lists about 210,000 clones, around nine tenths occurring once. This rearrangement joins TRBV4-3 to TRBJ2-1, with 14 nucleotides matching TRBD2. The sequence came from a man aged 18-30 years with active or convalescent COVID-19. Sequencing was done on a sample of peripheral blood. CDR3 DNA sequence: TGCGCCAGCAGCCAAGATACCGGGACTAGCGGGAGTTTGCAGTTCTTC. Its translation is CASSQDTGTSGSLQFF.